Listed here is a single TCR beta chain. The antigen is not known. The germline V gene has CDR1 SGHRS and CDR2 YFSETQ. The V gene lost 0 bases and the J gene lost 6 bases, with 13 bases spanning the gap. The CDR3 spans 14 residues. Donors had no recently reported acute infections or vaccinations and were HIV-negative. This record belongs to a study of shared clonotypes between healthy human individuals. Clones were read by immunoSEQ multiplex PCR, and TCRdb kept only the in-frame ones, dropping some. This table holds over 2 million clones, 85% to 95% found once. Findings and limits, study-wide: Sequencing depth was predicted to influence how clonotypes are shared among donors.

V and J are TRBV5-1 and TRBJ2-7; D may match TRBD1 or TRBD2 (5 bases each). Sequencing used naive CD4+ T cells from PBMCs. Noted subset: CD45RA+ positively selected. The TCR originated in a man between 18 and 35 years old in good health. Some clones in this sample may be carry-over from other donors' samples. In DNA form, the CDR3 reads TGCGCCAGCAGCTTGGAGGGACCCGTCGCCGAGCAGTACTTC. Translating it yields CASSLEGPVAEQYF.